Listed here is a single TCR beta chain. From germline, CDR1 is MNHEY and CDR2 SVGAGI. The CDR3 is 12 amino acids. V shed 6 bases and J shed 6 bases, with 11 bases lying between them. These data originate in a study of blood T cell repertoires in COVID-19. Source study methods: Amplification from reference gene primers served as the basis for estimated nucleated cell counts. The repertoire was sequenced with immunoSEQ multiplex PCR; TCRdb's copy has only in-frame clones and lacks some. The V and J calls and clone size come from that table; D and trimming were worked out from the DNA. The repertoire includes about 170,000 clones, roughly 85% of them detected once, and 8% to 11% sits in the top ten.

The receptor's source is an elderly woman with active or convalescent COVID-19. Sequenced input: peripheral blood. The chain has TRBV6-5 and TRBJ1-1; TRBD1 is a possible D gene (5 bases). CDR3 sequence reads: CASRNQGAEAFF. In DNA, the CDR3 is TGTGCCAGCAGGAACCAGGGCGCTGAAGCTTTCTTT.